This TCR beta chain emerged from a study of human T cells and chemical hapten exposure. Overall study context: 2% DPC applied to a 2 cm by 2 cm arm area sensitized donors. Alopecia areata, totalis and universalis patients, mostly female, were included.

V lost 0 bases, J lost 4 bases, and 11 bases lay in between. This CDR3 region has 15 residues. CDR1 and CDR2 (germline): SGHKS, YYEKEE (reference sequence). MiXCR, applied by TCRdb to the RACE reads, yields one record per CDR3 protein. The sample shows approximately 350,000 distinct CDR3 sequences, approximately 6.3% of them seen only once. Sample time point: patch test 1, 2 weeks after DPC sensitization. The sample's treatment: therapeutic diphenylcyclopropenone sensitization with weekly scalp DPC. Patients had alopecia, were aged 18 to 70, and were not pregnant. The sequences come from whole blood, collected in connection with sensitization to the hapten diphenylcyclopropenone (DPC). The clonotype was recovered from a woman between 18 and 29 years old with alopecia areata. Some clones in this sample may be carry-over from other donors' samples. The rearrangement joins TRBV5-5 to TRBJ1-3, with D hard to call. DNA of the CDR3: TGTGCCAGCAGCTTGGGAGGGAGTTTCGGAAACACCATATATTTT. The encoded protein is CASSLGGSFGNTIYF.